Listed below are T cell receptor beta chains from one sample, sequenced in a study of vaccination effects on CD4 cells after COVID-19. Their antigens remain unidentified. The assay was immunoSEQ multiplex PCR, and TCRdb's table has in-frame clones only and misses some. The profile shows roughly 41,000 clones, nearly 75% of them singletons. This sample comprised CD4+ T cells from PBMCs cultured with HCoV-OC43 spike peptides, obtained after COVID-19 vaccination. These TCRs come from a human donor who received a COVID-19 vaccine. Both conserved end residues are part of each CDR3. Each record gives: CDR3 protein, CDR3 DNA, D gene, J gene, clone size, V gene. A D gene is named only where the DNA matches it firmly. The listing skips clone size in some rows; elsewhere it reads once, few, many or a size class.

cdr3_aa: CASSEKGGVNTEAFF
cdr3_nt: TGTGCCAGCAGTGAAAAGGGCGGTGTGAACACTGAAGCTTTCTTT
d_call: .
j_call: TRBJ1-1
clone_size: .
v_call: TRBV25-1

cdr3_aa: CASSSAGVGEQYF
cdr3_nt: TGTGCCAGCAGTTCGGCAGGGGTAGGGGAGCAGTACTTC
d_call: .
j_call: TRBJ2-7
clone_size: .
v_call: TRBV6-6

cdr3_aa: CASSQAGTEQYF
cdr3_nt: TGTGCCAGCAGCCAAGCGGGAACCGAGCAGTACTTC
d_call: .
j_call: TRBJ2-7
clone_size: .
v_call: TRBV3-1/TRBV3-2

cdr3_aa: CASSLRRKDTRGANSPLHF
cdr3_nt: TGTGCCAGCAGCTTGCGCCGGAAGGACACCCGAGGGGCAAATTCACCCCTCCACTTT
d_call: .
j_call: TRBJ1-6
clone_size: .
v_call: TRBV5-5

cdr3_aa: CASSLPRTADTGELFF
cdr3_nt: TGCGCCAGCAGCTTACCCAGGACAGCCGACACCGGGGAGCTGTTTTTT
d_call: .
j_call: TRBJ2-2
clone_size: .
v_call: TRBV5-1

cdr3_aa: CASSLGQGVTEAFF
cdr3_nt: TGTGCCAGCAGCTTGGGCCAGGGGGTCACTGAAGCTTTCTTT
d_call: TRBD1
j_call: TRBJ1-1
clone_size: .
v_call: TRBV5-4

cdr3_aa: CAASPGPSREQYF
cdr3_nt: TGTGCCGCTTCCCCGGGACCTTCACGGGAGCAGTACTTC
d_call: .
j_call: TRBJ2-7
clone_size: .
v_call: TRBV10-3

cdr3_aa: CASSTRTGLGAEAFF
cdr3_nt: TGTGCCAGCAGTACACGGACAGGGCTGGGCGCTGAAGCTTTCTTT
d_call: TRBD1
j_call: TRBJ1-1
clone_size: .
v_call: TRBV6-5

cdr3_aa: CASSGFFVTDVNTEAFF
cdr3_nt: TGTGCCAGCAGTGGCTTCTTTGTGACAGATGTGAACACTGAAGCTTTCTTT
d_call: .
j_call: TRBJ1-1
clone_size: .
v_call: TRBV25-1

cdr3_aa: CASSPQDLNTGELFF
cdr3_nt: TGTGCCAGCTCACCACAGGATCTAAACACCGGGGAGCTGTTTTTT
d_call: .
j_call: TRBJ2-2
clone_size: .
v_call: TRBV18

cdr3_aa: CASRRTGGTEAFF
cdr3_nt: TGTGCCAGCAGGAGGACAGGCGGCACTGAAGCTTTCTTT
d_call: TRBD1
j_call: TRBJ1-1
clone_size: .
v_call: TRBV12-3/TRBV12-4

cdr3_aa: CASSQGRGNQPQHF
cdr3_nt: TGTGCCAGCTCACAGGGCCGGGGAAATCAGCCCCAGCATTTT
d_call: .
j_call: TRBJ1-5
clone_size: .
v_call: TRBV18

cdr3_aa: CASSLVASTDTQYF
cdr3_nt: TGCGCCAGCAGCTTGGTTGCGAGCACAGATACGCAGTATTTT
d_call: .
j_call: TRBJ2-3
clone_size: .
v_call: TRBV5-1

cdr3_aa: CASIPINPRQGAGDTEAFF
cdr3_nt: TGTGCCAGCATCCCCATTAACCCACGACAGGGGGCTGGGGACACTGAAGCTTTCTTT
d_call: TRBD1
j_call: TRBJ1-1
clone_size: .
v_call: TRBV5-6

cdr3_aa: CASSTVRGNTEAFF
cdr3_nt: TGTGCCAGCAGCACCGTTAGAGGGAACACTGAAGCTTTCTTT
d_call: .
j_call: TRBJ1-1
clone_size: once
v_call: TRBV6-6

cdr3_aa: CASSYSLINEAFF
cdr3_nt: TGTGCCAGCAGTTATTCGCTGATCAATGAAGCTTTCTTT
d_call: .
j_call: TRBJ1-1
clone_size: .
v_call: TRBV6-5

cdr3_aa: CASSPRLAGADNEQFF
cdr3_nt: TGTGCCAGCAGCCCAAGGCTAGCGGGAGCGGACAATGAGCAGTTCTTC
d_call: TRBD2
j_call: TRBJ2-1
clone_size: .
v_call: TRBV25-1

cdr3_aa: CATSVGGDLNTGELFF
cdr3_nt: TGTGCCACCAGTGTGGGGGGAGATTTGAACACCGGGGAGCTGTTTTTT
d_call: .
j_call: TRBJ2-2
clone_size: once
v_call: TRBV24-1

cdr3_aa: CASSVESRGLNTEAFF
cdr3_nt: TGTGCCAGCAGCGTAGAGTCGCGGGGTTTGAACACTGAAGCTTTCTTT
d_call: .
j_call: TRBJ1-1
clone_size: .
v_call: TRBV9

cdr3_aa: CASKVGLAHDSPLHF
cdr3_nt: TGTGCCAGCAAGGTGGGTCTGGCCCATGATTCACCCCTCCACTTT
d_call: .
j_call: TRBJ1-6
clone_size: .
v_call: TRBV27

cdr3_aa: CASSEIWTGGSGYTF
cdr3_nt: TGTGCCAGCAGTGAAATTTGGACAGGGGGTTCTGGCTACACCTTC
d_call: TRBD1
j_call: TRBJ1-2
clone_size: few
v_call: TRBV6-1

cdr3_aa: CSVVIQDNQPQHF
cdr3_nt: TGCAGCGTTGTGATACAGGACAATCAGCCCCAGCATTTT
d_call: .
j_call: TRBJ1-5
clone_size: .
v_call: TRBV29-1

cdr3_aa: CASSEQGGLTAGEKQFF
cdr3_nt: TGTGCCAGCAGTGAGCAGGGGGGACTCACGGCTGGGGAGAAGCAGTTCTTC
d_call: .
j_call: TRBJ2-1
clone_size: .
v_call: TRBV6-4

cdr3_aa: CASSQDQDRGRDEQYF
cdr3_nt: TGTGCCAGCAGCCAAGATCAAGACAGGGGACGAGACGAGCAGTACTTC
d_call: TRBD1
j_call: TRBJ2-7
clone_size: .
v_call: TRBV4-2

cdr3_aa: CASSLVRGNIPTDDSPLHF
cdr3_nt: TGTGCCAGCAGCTTGGTCCGGGGGAACATACCTACCGATGATTCACCCCTCCACTTT
d_call: .
j_call: TRBJ1-6
clone_size: .
v_call: TRBV5-8

cdr3_aa: CASSPRTGTYSYNEQFF
cdr3_nt: TGTGCCAGCAGTCCCCGAACCGGGACTTACTCCTACAATGAGCAGTTCTTC
d_call: .
j_call: TRBJ2-1
clone_size: .
v_call: TRBV27

cdr3_aa: CASSPKGGEVSYNEQFF
cdr3_nt: TGTGCCAGCAGCCCCAAGGGGGGGGAGGTCTCCTACAATGAGCAGTTCTTC
d_call: .
j_call: TRBJ2-1
clone_size: .
v_call: TRBV5-4

cdr3_aa: CASSEHSGRGTDTQYF
cdr3_nt: TGTGCCAGCAGTGAGCACAGCGGGAGGGGGACAGATACGCAGTATTTT
d_call: TRBD2
j_call: TRBJ2-3
clone_size: few
v_call: TRBV6-1

cdr3_aa: CASSLREKLFF
cdr3_nt: TGTGCCAGCAGTTTGCGGGAAAAACTGTTTTTT
d_call: .
j_call: TRBJ1-4
clone_size: .
v_call: TRBV12-3/TRBV12-4

cdr3_aa: CASSPDLAGAHEQYF
cdr3_nt: TGTGCCAGCAGCCCGGACCTAGCGGGAGCCCACGAGCAGTACTTC
d_call: TRBD2
j_call: TRBJ2-7
clone_size: .
v_call: TRBV5-6

cdr3_aa: CASTRLGGHEQFF
cdr3_nt: TGTGCCAGCACCCGGCTCGGGGGCCACGAGCAGTTCTTC
d_call: .
j_call: TRBJ2-1
clone_size: .
v_call: TRBV3-1/TRBV3-2

cdr3_aa: CASRVQDSEQYF
cdr3_nt: TGCGCCAGCAGAGTACAGGATTCCGAGCAGTACTTC
d_call: .
j_call: TRBJ2-7
clone_size: .
v_call: TRBV5-1

cdr3_aa: CASSFSTSGGWRAETQYF
cdr3_nt: TGTGCCAGCAGCTTCTCGACTAGCGGGGGGTGGCGGGCAGAGACCCAGTACTTC
d_call: TRBD2
j_call: TRBJ2-5
clone_size: .
v_call: TRBV11-2

cdr3_aa: CASSQPGHTNEKLFF
cdr3_nt: TGTGCCAGCAGCCAACCGGGACACACTAATGAAAAACTGTTTTTT
d_call: .
j_call: TRBJ1-4
clone_size: .
v_call: TRBV4-2

cdr3_aa: CASSVGASGELFF
cdr3_nt: TGTGCCAGCAGTGTCGGCGCCTCCGGGGAGCTGTTTTTT
d_call: .
j_call: TRBJ2-2
clone_size: .
v_call: TRBV6-4

cdr3_aa: CASRGWRDQPQHF
cdr3_nt: TGTGCCAGCAGAGGGTGGAGGGATCAGCCCCAGCATTTT
d_call: .
j_call: TRBJ1-5
clone_size: .
v_call: TRBV2

cdr3_aa: CASSNQGVNQPQHF
cdr3_nt: TGTGCCAGCAGCAACCAGGGGGTCAATCAGCCCCAGCATTTT
d_call: TRBD1
j_call: TRBJ1-5
clone_size: once
v_call: TRBV7-2

cdr3_aa: CASSLAASGRASEQFF
cdr3_nt: TGCGCCAGCAGCTTGGCGGCTAGCGGGAGGGCCAGTGAGCAGTTCTTC
d_call: TRBD2
j_call: TRBJ2-1
clone_size: once
v_call: TRBV5-1

cdr3_aa: CASSLQGLGGYTF
cdr3_nt: TGCGCCAGCAGTTTGCAGGGGCTTGGTGGCTACACCTTC
d_call: .
j_call: TRBJ1-2
clone_size: few
v_call: TRBV4-1

cdr3_aa: CASSYTDIYEQYF
cdr3_nt: TGTGCCAGCAGTTATACGGACATTTACGAGCAGTACTTC
d_call: .
j_call: TRBJ2-7
clone_size: .
v_call: TRBV6-6

cdr3_aa: CASSLAGLLETQYF
cdr3_nt: TGTGCCAGCAGCTTAGCGGGACTCCTAGAGACCCAGTACTTC
d_call: .
j_call: TRBJ2-5
clone_size: .
v_call: TRBV7-8

cdr3_aa: CAWSRDSYSYEQYF
cdr3_nt: TGTGCCTGGAGTCGGGACAGTTACTCCTACGAGCAGTACTTC
d_call: TRBD1
j_call: TRBJ2-7
clone_size: once
v_call: TRBV30

cdr3_aa: CASSLGYQKTQYF
cdr3_nt: TGTGCCAGCAGCTTGGGCTATCAAAAGACCCAGTACTTC
d_call: .
j_call: TRBJ2-5
clone_size: once
v_call: TRBV7-7

cdr3_aa: CASSVEGGPNSYEQYF
cdr3_nt: TGTGCCAGCAGCGTAGAGGGAGGGCCTAACTCCTACGAGCAGTACTTC
d_call: TRBD2
j_call: TRBJ2-7
clone_size: .
v_call: TRBV9

cdr3_aa: CASSQDRGDTDTQYF
cdr3_nt: TGCGCCAGCAGCCAGGACAGGGGGGACACAGATACGCAGTATTTT
d_call: TRBD1
j_call: TRBJ2-3
clone_size: .
v_call: TRBV5-1

cdr3_aa: CASSLSGTNTEAFF
cdr3_nt: TGTGCCAGCAGCTTATCAGGGACGAACACTGAAGCTTTCTTT
d_call: .
j_call: TRBJ1-1
clone_size: .
v_call: TRBV7-2

cdr3_aa: CASSLGTGGEKLFF
cdr3_nt: TGTGCCAGCAGCTTAGGGACAGGGGGCGAAAAACTGTTTTTT
d_call: TRBD1
j_call: TRBJ1-4
clone_size: .
v_call: TRBV7-9

cdr3_aa: CASSYDSGGATGELFF
cdr3_nt: TGTGCCAGCAGTTATGATAGCGGGGGGGCCACCGGGGAGCTGTTTTTT
d_call: TRBD2
j_call: TRBJ2-2
clone_size: .
v_call: TRBV6-5